This T cell receptor (beta chain) came from a study of cytomegalovirus exposure and HLA in healthy donors (dated by TCRdb to 2015 to 2018). Broadly, across the study: An earlier analysis of approximately 590 of the donors reported about 290 Gb of sequence data and approximately 110 million unique TCR beta sequences from 150 million to 200 million T cells. Genome-wide SNP genotypes for about 55% of the roughly 670 donors were used in a later genetic analysis, which treated that subset as a discovery cohort. The genetic ancestry cluster associated with self-reported Caucasian donors included roughly 84% of the roughly 400 genotyped donors. A separate validation cohort of 100 to 150 different subjects was used in addition to the roughly 620-subject first cohort. The later analysis used no new phenotypic data to find candidate immune exposures, relying instead on TCR beta sequences and their occurrence across donors. Typing coverage differed by locus: A, B, C, DRB1 and DQB1 were typed in roughly 620-630 donors, DQA1 in about 550, DPA1 in some 610, and DPB1 in 472. Four to six DR-DQ haplotypes were handled as single units for association and clustering, since linkage in the cohort was strong. HLA typing covered class I and class II loci at four-digit resolution. Alongside the repertoire data, information on donor age, sex, ethnicity and CMV serostatus was compiled. A later analysis re-analyzed previously published TCR beta repertoires from several hundred donors and added high-resolution HLA genotyping to study TCR occurrence patterns. To decide whether each TCR beta V gene segment behaved as functional or pseudogenic, an earlier analysis of nearly 600 of the donors relied on high-throughput TCR beta sequencing. The study used immunosequencing to profile the T cell repertoires of 600 to 850 subjects and linked those repertoires to cytomegalovirus serostatus. All discovery cohort repertoires had been generated using a single sequencing platform. Among almost 400 genotyped donors of the cohort, an average of around 240,000 unique TCR beta nucleotide sequences were sequenced per donor, roughly a sixth of them non-productive. The study combined high-throughput TCR immunosequencing, statistical association of individual TCRs with disease status, and machine learning to predict cytomegalovirus infection status. The study aimed to test whether signatures of past pathogen exposure could be identified by cataloging public T cell receptors. An early release that covered around 590 HLA-typed donors contained approximately 300 gigabases of sequencing data and tens of millions of unique TCR sequences.

On this clone: Its recognized antigen is unknown. The sample holds no much larger clone one base away, and base qualities are not on file.

The cohort was made up of 666 healthy bone marrow donors. At the time of sampling, all cohort members were nominally healthy, though unrecorded immune exposures were likely present. The donor was CMV seronegative and was included in the group of 352 seronegative cohort members. A peripheral blood sample was collected from each donor, and TCR beta sequencing was performed on peripheral blood mononuclear cells. The Qiagen DNeasy Blood Extraction Kit was used to extract genomic DNA from the blood cell samples. The research as a whole found: Only TCR beta chains were sequenced in this cohort, and the absence of alpha or paired-chain data limited detectable features. At a false discovery rate of 0.05, a later analysis linked some 18,000 TCR beta sequences to specific HLA alleles. Linkage disequilibrium might explain the correlated functional status among segregating V segments, but an unknown experimental factor could not be ruled out. Strong co-occurrence of HLA alleles, especially DR and DQ, made assigning TCR associations to individual alleles difficult. A total of about 180 TCR beta chains were listed by the study as associated with cytomegalovirus. Most CMV-associated TCR beta chains appeared to be HLA-restricted in a later analysis, and the HLA associations seemed to be driven largely by CMV exposure. The sequencing pipeline was judged likely to have produced a cluster of highly shared sequence variants as a technical artifact. Because counts were too low, about 18 rarely observed V segments, including chromosome 9 orphons, were excluded from the earlier analysis of 587 of the donors. A further reported finding was that TCR beta sequences accurately predicted the HLA-A and HLA-B alleles for most subjects in the first cohort. According to a later analysis, TCR association rates differed among HLA loci, with DRB1 alleles showing the most associated TCRs and HLA-C alleles showing the fewest. In a later genetic analysis, fewer N-insertions in productive TCRs were reported among donors in an Asian-associated ancestry cluster than the approximately 710-donor mean. A later analysis reported that several top co-occurrence clusters appeared linked to parvovirus B19, influenza, CMV and Epstein-Barr virus. In an earlier analysis of some 550 of the donors, most TCR beta V segments were observed in productive rearrangements about 90% or about 30% of the time, broadly matching IMGT annotations. The classifier was reported to diagnose cytomegalovirus status with high specificity and sensitivity in both the original cohort and the validation cohort. Some IMGT-functional V segments, including TRBV6-2 and TRBV6-3, could not be distinguished by the 87-base-pair reads and were therefore excluded. Immune exposure information for the cohort was limited to CMV serostatus. Most TCR sequences were seen in very few donors, while some public TCRs were found in many individuals. In a later analysis, HLA-associated TCR beta chains were found to be more clonally expanded and to have lower generation probabilities than equally common non-associated chains. Because HLA typing was missing for some donors at each locus, association tests included only the typed subset. According to the authors, the approach could potentially be generalized to other disease states and immunological phenotypes. In a later genetic analysis, a missense DCLRE1C variant was associated with V-gene and J-gene trimming of TCR beta chains, and the association was replicated in an independent cohort. In vitro tests confirmed that a few of the cytomegalovirus-associated TCR beta chains recognize cytomegalovirus antigens. The presence/absence analyses assumed that sequencing depth was roughly uniform across donors, and that assumption may not be true.

CDR1 GTSNPN and CDR2 SVGIG were looked up in the germline V gene (reference sequence). The CDR3 goes from the cysteine to the valine over 15 residues. Left in the record is the CDR3 DNA by itself, 45 bases read in frame from the first base. V is reduced by 2 bases and J by 6 bases, leaving a spacing of 20 bases between them. Library prep was done by the immunoSEQ multiplex PCR assay. For the multiplex PCR, a mixture combining 60 forward primers for TCR Vbeta segments and 13 reverse primers for TCR Jbeta segments was used. A multiplex PCR assay on genomic DNA amplified the CDR3 region of rearranged TCR beta genes. On the Illumina HiSeq System, the amplified TCR beta libraries were sequenced as 87-base-pair reads. Per the authors' processing: A later analysis tallied around 87 million unique TCR beta chains across the 640 or so repertoires, and around 10 million of those chains were shared by two or more donors. Raw reads were error-corrected and collapsed into unique sequences with a nearest-neighbor algorithm that merged closely related sequences to remove PCR and sequencing errors. To assign V, D and J gene segments, CDR3 sequences were aligned to IMGT reference sequences. For a sequence to be retained, at least a six-nucleotide match to both a V gene segment and a J gene segment was required. A rearrangement was called productive if the CDR3 had no stop codons and remained in frame with V and J, and every other rearrangement was called non-productive. Following IMGT convention, CDR3 was defined as the stretch from the second conserved V-encoded cysteine up to the conserved J-encoded phenylalanine. The earlier analysis of 450 to 750 of the donors excluded any sequence lacking an unambiguous match to a single V gene segment. In an earlier analysis of several hundred of the donors, V segments were called functional above 56.7% productive rearrangements and were called segregating when the between-donor standard deviation exceeded 5%. A statistical classification framework was built for diagnosing cytomegalovirus status from the catalog of TCR beta chain sequences. In a later analysis, TCR nucleotide sequences were compared against IMGT/GENE-DB human TR gene sequences so that V and J genes could be assigned. The TCRdist pipeline was used in a later analysis to assign CDR3 sequences and most-parsimonious VDJ recombination scenarios. A later analysis defined each TCR beta chain by its CDR3 amino acid sequence plus V-gene family, and excluded reads lacking a unique V-gene family. To address suspected cross-contamination and a sequencing artifact, a later analysis removed a few hundred highly shared, low-generation-probability nucleotide sequences. In a later analysis, a clonal expansion index for each public chain was calculated from normalized within-repertoire ranks of inferred template counts. A later analysis computed generation probabilities with a VDJ recombination model fitted to out-of-frame rearrangements, and checked the results against IGoR. Hypergeometric tests were used in a later analysis to score TCR-TCR, TCR-HLA and TCR-CMV co-occurrence, with a repertoire-size bias correction applied to the TCR pairs. To estimate false discovery rates, a later analysis permuted the HLA or CMV assignments 20 times. In a later analysis, co-occurring TCRs were grouped using DBSCAN, with TCRdist sequence similarity added in when clustering inside HLA-allele-positive subsets. Repertoires with fewer than 30,000 or more than 120,000 public chains, plus five repertoires with anomalous nucleotide sharing, were excluded from co-occurrence clustering. Entries here come from immuneACCESS through TCRdb and include only in-frame sequences with V and J called. Some clones fail to appear in such tables; in the studies checked, an unresolved V gene covers under half of the shortfall, and the cause of the remainder is unknown. The DNA was the basis for D and trimming; V, J and clone size are from that table. Recorded for this sample are about 130,000 clones; approximately 80% of them occurred a single time. The top ten clonotypes cover about 2.9% of the sample.

This chain is built from TRBV30 and TRBJ2-7, and perhaps TRBD2 as D gene, on 8 matching bases. The clonotype was recovered from a boy younger than 10 in good health and CMV-seronegative. Input material: PBMCs. Here the CDR3 is given as CAWSSGGGERREQYV. The nucleotide sequence reads as follows: TGTGCCTGGAGTTCGGGAGGGGGCGAACGCCGCGAGCAGTACGTC.